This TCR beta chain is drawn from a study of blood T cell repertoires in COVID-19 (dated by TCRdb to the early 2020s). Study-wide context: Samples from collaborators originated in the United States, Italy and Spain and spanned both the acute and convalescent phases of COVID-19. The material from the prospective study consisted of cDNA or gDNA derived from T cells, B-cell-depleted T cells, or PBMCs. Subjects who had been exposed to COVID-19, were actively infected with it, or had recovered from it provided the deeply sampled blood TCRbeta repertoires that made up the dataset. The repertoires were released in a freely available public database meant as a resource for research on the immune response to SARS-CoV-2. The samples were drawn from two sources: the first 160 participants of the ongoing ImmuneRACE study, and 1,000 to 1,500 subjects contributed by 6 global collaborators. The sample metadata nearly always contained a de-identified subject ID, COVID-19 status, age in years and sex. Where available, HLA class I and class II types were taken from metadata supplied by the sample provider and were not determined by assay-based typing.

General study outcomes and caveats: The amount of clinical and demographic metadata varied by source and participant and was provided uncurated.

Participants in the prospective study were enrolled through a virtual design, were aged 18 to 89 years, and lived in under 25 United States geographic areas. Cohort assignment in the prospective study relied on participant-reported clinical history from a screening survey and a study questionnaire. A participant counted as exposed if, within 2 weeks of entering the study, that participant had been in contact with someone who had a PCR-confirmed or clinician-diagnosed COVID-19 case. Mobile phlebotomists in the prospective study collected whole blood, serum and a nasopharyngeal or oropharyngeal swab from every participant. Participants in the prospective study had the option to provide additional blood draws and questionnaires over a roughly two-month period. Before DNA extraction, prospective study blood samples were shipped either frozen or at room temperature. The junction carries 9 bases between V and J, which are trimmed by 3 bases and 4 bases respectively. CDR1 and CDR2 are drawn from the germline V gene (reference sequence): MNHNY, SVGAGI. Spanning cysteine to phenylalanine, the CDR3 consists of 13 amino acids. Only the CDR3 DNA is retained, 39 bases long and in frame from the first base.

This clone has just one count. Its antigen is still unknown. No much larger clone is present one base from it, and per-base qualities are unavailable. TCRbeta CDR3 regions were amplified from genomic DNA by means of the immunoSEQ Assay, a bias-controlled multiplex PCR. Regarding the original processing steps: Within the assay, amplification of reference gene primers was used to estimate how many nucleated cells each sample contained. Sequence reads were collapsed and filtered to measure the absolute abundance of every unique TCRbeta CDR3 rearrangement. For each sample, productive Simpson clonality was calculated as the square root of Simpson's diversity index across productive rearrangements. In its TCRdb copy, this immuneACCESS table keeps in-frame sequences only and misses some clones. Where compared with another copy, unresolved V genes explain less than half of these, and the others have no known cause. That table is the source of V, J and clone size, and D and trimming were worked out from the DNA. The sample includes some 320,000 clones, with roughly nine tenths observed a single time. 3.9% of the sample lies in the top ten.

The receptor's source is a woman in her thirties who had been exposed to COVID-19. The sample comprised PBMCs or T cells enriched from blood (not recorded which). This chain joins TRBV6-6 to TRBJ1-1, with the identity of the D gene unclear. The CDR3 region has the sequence CASSYFTGTEAFF. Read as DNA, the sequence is TGTGCCAGCAGTTATTTCACGGGCACTGAAGCTTTCTTT.